The sequence of this T cell receptor beta chain was determined in a study of blood T cell repertoires in COVID-19. This clone showed up just once. The data were produced by immunoSEQ multiplex PCR, yet TCRdb's version contains in-frame clones alone and is incomplete. The sample includes more than 25,000 clones, 70% to 90% of them seen just once. This CDR3 contains 19 residues. The germline V and J ends were trimmed by 0 bases and 1 base, with 16 bases remaining between them. The germline gives CDR1 LGHNA, CDR2 YSLEER. The chain employs TRBV4-3 and TRBJ2-6, with D possibly being TRBD1 (5 bases). This receptor was obtained from a human donor with active COVID-19. The donor label of this sample is uncertain. Input material: peripheral blood. This chain's CDR3 is CASSQDLRELFSGANVLTF. The CDR3 nucleotides are TGCGCCAGCAGCCAAGATCTCAGGGAACTTTTTTCTGGGGCCAACGTCCTGACTTTC.